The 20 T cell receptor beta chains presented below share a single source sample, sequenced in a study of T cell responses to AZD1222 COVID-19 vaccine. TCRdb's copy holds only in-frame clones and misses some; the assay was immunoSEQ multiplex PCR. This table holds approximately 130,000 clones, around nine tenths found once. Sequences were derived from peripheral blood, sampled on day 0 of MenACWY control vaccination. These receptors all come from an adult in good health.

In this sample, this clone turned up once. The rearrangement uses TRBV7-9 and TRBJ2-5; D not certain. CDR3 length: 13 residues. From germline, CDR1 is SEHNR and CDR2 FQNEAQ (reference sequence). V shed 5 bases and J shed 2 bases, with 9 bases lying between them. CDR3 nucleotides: TGTGCCAGCAGCCCAAAGGCGCAAGAGACCCAGTACTTC. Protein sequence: CASSPKAQETQYF.

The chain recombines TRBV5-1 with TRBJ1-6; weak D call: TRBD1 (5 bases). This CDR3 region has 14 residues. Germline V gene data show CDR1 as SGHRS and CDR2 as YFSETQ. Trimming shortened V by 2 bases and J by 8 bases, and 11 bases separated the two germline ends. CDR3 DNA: TGCGCCAGCAGCTTTGGGACGGTCGATTCACCCCTCCACTTT. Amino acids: CASSFGTVDSPLHF.

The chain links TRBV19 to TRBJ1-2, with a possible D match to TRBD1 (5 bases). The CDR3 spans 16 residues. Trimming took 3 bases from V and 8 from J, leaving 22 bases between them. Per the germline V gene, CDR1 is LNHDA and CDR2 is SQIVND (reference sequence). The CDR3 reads CASSITGTASGVGYTF. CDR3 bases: TGTGCCAGTAGTATTACTGGGACGGCCTCGGGAGTGGGCTACACCTTC. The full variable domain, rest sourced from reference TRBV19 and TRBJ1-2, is DGGITQSPKYLFRKEGQNVTLSCEQNLNHDAMYWYRQDPGQGLRLIYYSQIVNDFQKGDIAEGYSVSREKKESFPLTVTSAQKNPTAFYLCASSITGTASGVGYTFGSGTRLTVV.

This CDR3 is CASTSTSGGYEQYF. CDR3 DNA sequence: TGTGCCAGCACCTCCACTAGCGGGGGCTACGAGCAGTACTTC. The V gene is TRBV11-3, the J gene TRBJ2-7; 11 bases fit TRBD2. This CDR3 has 14 residues. Germline V gene data show CDR1 as SGHNT and CDR2 as YENEEA. V lost 7 bases to trimming and J lost 3 bases; unmatched junction nucleotides: 5.

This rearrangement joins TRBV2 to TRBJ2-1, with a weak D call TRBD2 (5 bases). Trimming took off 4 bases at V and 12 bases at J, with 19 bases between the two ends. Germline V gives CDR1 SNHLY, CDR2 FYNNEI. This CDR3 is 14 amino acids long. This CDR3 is CASSVWGDENGQFF. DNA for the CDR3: TGTGCCAGCAGTGTATGGGGAGATGAAAACGGGCAGTTCTTC.

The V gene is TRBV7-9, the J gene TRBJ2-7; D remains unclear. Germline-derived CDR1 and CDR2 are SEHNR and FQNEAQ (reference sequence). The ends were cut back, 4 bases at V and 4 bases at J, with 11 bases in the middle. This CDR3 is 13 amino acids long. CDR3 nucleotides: TGTGCCAGCAGCTCGAAGCCTGGGTACGAGCAGTACTTC. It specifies CASSSKPGYEQYF.

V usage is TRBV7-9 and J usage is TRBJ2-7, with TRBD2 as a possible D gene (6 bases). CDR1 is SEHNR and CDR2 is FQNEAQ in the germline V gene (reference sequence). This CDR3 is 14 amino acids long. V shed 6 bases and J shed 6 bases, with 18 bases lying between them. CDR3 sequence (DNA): TGTGCCAGCAGGGCTGGAGGGACGGCCCCCGAGCAGTACTTC. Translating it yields CASRAGGTAPEQYF.

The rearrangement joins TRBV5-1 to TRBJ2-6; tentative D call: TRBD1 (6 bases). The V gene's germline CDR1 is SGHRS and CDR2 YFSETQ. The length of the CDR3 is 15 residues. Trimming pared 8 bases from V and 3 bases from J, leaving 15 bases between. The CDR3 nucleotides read TGCGCCAGTGCGGACAGCCCGTATGGGGCCAACGTCCTGACTTTC. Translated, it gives CASADSPYGANVLTF.

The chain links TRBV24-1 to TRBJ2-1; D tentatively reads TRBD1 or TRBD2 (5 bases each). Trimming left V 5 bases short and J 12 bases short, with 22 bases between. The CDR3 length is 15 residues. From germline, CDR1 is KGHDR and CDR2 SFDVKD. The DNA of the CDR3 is TGTGCCACCAGTGCCCCGCCGGGGCTCCTAGCAGGGCAGTTCTTC. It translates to CATSAPPGLLAGQFF.

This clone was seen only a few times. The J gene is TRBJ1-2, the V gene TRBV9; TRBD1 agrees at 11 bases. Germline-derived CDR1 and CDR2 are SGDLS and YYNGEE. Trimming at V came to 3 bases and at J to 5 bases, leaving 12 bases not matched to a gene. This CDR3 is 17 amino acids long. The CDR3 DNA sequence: TGTGCCAGCAGCGACTCGAAGGGACAGGGGGGGCTGTATGGCTACACCTTC. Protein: CASSDSKGQGGLYGYTF.

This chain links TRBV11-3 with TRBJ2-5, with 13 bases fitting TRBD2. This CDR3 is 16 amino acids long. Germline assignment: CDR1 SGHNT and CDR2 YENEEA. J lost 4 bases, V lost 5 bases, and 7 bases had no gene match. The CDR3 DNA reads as TGTGCCAGCAGCCCCGGACTAGCGGGAGTTTTAGAGACCCAGTACTTC. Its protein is CASSPGLAGVLETQYF.

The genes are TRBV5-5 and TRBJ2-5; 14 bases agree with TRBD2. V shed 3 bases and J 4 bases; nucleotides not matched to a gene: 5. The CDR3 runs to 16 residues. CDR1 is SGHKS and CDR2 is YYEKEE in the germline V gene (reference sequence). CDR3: CASSSGTSGSGETQYF. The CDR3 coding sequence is TGTGCCAGCAGCTCAGGGACTAGCGGGAGTGGAGAGACCCAGTACTTC.

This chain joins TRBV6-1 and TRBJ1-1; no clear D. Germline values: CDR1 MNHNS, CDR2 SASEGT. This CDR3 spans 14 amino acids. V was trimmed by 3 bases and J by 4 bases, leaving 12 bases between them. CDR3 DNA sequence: TGTGCCAGCAGTGACCGGACTTTGACCACTGAAGCTTTCTTT. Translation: CASSDRTLTTEAFF.

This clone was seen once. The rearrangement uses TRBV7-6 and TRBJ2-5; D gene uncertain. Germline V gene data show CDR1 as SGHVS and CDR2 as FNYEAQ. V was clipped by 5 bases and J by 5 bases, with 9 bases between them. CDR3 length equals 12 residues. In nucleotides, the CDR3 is TGTGCCAGCAGCCCACCCGTTGAGACCCAGTACTTC. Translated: CASSPPVETQYF.

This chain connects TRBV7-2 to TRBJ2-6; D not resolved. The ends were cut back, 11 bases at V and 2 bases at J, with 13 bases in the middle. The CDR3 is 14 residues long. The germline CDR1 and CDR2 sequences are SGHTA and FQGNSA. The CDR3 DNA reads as TGTGCCCAAGAAAATCGGCCTGGGGCCAACGTCCTGACTTTC. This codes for CAQENRPGANVLTF.

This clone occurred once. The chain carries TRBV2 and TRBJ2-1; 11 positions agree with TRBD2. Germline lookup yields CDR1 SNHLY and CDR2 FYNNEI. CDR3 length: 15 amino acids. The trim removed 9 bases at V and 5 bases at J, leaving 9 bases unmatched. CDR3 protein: CASGLAGSGDNEQFF. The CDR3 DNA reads TGTGCCAGTGGACTAGCGGGTTCCGGGGACAATGAGCAGTTCTTC.

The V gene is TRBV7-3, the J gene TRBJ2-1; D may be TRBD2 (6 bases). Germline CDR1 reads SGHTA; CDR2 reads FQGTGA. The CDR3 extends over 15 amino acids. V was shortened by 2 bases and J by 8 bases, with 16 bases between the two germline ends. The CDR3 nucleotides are TGTGCCAGCAGCTTAGTTCCAACTAGGGAGGATGAGCAGTTCTTC. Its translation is CASSLVPTREDEQFF.

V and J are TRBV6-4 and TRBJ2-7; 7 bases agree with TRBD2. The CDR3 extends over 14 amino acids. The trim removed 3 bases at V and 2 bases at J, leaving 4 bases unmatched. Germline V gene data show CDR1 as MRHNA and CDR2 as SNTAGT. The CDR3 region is CASSEASGAYEQYF. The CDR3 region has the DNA TGTGCCAGCAGTGAGGCTAGCGGAGCCTACGAGCAGTACTTC.

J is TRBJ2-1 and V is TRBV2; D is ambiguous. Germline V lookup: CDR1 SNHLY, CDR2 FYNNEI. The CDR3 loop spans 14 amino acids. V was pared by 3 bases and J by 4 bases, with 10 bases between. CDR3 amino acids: CASSDRDLYNEQFF. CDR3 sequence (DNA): TGTGCCAGCAGTGACAGAGACCTATACAATGAGCAGTTCTTC.

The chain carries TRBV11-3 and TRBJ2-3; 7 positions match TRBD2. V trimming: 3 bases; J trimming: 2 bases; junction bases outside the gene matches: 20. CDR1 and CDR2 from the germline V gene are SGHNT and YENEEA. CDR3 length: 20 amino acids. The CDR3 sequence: CASSFPLRLAHQDPTDTQYF. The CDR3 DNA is TGTGCCAGCAGCTTCCCCCTCCGACTAGCCCACCAAGACCCCACAGATACGCAGTATTTT.